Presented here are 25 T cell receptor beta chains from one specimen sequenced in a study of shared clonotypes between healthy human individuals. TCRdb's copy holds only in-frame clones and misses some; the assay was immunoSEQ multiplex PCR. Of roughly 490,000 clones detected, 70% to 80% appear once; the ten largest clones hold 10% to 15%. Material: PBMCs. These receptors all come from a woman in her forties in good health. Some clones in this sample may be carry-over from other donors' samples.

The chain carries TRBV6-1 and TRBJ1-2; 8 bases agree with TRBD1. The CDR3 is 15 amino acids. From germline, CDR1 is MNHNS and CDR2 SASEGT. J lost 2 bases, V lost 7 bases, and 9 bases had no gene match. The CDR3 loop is CASTPGAGGNYGYTF. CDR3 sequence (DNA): TGTGCCAGCACCCCAGGGGCAGGGGGCAACTATGGCTACACCTTC.

The DNA for the CDR3 is TGTGCCAGCAGCGCCCGGACAGGGAACACCGGGGAGCTGTTTTTT. This encodes CASSARTGNTGELFF. This chain links TRBV11-3 with TRBJ2-2, with 7 bases that match TRBD1. The CDR3 length is 15 residues. Unmatched junction bases numbered 4, after V lost 5 bases and J lost 1 base. Germline V gene data show CDR1 as SGHNT and CDR2 as YENEEA.

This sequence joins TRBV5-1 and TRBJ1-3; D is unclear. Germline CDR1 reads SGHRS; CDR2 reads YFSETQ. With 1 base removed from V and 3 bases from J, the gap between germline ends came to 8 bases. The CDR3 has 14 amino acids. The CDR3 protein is CASSLTPFGNTIYF. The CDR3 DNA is TGCGCCAGCAGCTTGACCCCCTTTGGAAACACCATATATTTT.

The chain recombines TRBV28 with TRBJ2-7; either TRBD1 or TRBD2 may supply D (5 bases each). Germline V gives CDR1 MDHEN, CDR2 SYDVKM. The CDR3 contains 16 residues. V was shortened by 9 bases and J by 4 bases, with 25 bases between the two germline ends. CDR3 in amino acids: CASNLRWGTAAYEQYF. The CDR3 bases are TGTGCCAGTAACCTTAGGTGGGGGACCGCGGCATACGAGCAGTACTTC.

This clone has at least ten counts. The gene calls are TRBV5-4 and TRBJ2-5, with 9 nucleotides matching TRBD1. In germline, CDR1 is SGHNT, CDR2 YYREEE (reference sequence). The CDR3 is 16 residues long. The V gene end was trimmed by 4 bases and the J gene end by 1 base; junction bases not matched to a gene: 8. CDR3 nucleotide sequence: TGTGCCAGCAGCAGAGGACAGGGGAGAACCCAAGAGACCCAGTACTTC. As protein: CASSRGQGRTQETQYF.

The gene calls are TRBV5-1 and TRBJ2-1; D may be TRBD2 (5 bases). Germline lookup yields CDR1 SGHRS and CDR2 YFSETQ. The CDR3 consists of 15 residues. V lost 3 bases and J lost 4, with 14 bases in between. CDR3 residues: CASSSRRNFYNEQFF. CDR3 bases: TGCGCCAGCAGCTCGCGGAGGAACTTTTACAATGAGCAGTTCTTC.

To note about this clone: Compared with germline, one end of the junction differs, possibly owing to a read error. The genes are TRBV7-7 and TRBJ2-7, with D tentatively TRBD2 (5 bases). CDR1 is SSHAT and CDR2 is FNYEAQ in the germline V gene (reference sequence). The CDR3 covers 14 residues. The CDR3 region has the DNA TGTGCTAGCAGCCCCCCCCGGGGAGCTTACGAGCAGTACTTC. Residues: CASSPPRGAYEQYF.

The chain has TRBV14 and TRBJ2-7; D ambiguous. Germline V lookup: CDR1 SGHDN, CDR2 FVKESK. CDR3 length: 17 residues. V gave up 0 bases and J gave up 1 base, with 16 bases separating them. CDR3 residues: CASSQEGYPGQSYEQYF. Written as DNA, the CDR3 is TGTGCCAGCAGCCAAGAAGGGTATCCAGGTCAATCCTACGAGCAGTACTTC.

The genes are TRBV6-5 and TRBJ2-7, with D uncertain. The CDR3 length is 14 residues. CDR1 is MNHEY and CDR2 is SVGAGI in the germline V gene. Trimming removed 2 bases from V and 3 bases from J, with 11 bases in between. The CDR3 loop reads CASSYGRGGYEQYF. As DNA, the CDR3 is TGTGCCAGCAGTTACGGGCGAGGTGGCTACGAGCAGTACTTC.

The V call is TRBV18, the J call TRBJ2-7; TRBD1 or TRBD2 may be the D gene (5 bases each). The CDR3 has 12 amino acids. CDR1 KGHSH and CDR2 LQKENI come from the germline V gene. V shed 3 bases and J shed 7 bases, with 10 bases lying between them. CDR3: CASSPSEGEQYF. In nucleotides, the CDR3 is TGTGCCAGCTCACCTTCAGAGGGGGAGCAGTACTTC. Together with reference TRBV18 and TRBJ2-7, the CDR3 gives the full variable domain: NAGVMQNPRHLVRRRGQEARLRCSPMKGHSHVYWYRQLPEEGLKFMVYLQKENIIDESGMPKERFSAEFPKEGPSILRIQQVVRGDSAAYFCASSPSEGEQYFGPGTRLTVT.

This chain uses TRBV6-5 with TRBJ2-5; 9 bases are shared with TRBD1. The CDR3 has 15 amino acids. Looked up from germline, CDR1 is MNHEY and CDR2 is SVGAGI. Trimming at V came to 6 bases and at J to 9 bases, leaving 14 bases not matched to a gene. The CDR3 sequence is CASSHPIDRGWPQYF. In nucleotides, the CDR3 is TGTGCCAGCAGCCACCCCATAGACAGGGGGTGGCCCCAGTACTTC.

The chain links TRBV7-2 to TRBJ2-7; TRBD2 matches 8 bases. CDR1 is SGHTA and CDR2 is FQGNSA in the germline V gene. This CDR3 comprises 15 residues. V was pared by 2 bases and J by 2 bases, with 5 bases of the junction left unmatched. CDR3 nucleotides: TGTGCCAGCAGCTTAAGGTCGGGACTAGCCTACGAGCAGTACTTC. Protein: CASSLRSGLAYEQYF. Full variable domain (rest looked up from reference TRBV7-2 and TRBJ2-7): GAGVSQSPSNKVTEKGKDVELRCDPISGHTALYWYRQSLGQGLEFLIYFQGNSAPDKSGLPSDRFSAERTGGSVSTLTIQRTQQEDSAVYLCASSLRSGLAYEQYFGPGTRLTVT.

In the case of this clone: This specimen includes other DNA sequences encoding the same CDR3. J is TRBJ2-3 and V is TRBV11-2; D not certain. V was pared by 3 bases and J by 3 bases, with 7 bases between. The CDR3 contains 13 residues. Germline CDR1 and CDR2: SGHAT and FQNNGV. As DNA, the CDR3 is TGTGCCAGCAGCTTGGGTGGAACAGATACGCAGTATTTT. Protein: CASSLGGTDTQYF.

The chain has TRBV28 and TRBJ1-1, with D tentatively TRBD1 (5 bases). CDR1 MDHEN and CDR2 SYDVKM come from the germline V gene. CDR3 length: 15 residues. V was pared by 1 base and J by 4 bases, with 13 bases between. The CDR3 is CASSLSPRVVTEAFF. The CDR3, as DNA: TGTGCCAGCAGTTTATCGCCCAGGGTGGTCACTGAAGCTTTCTTT.

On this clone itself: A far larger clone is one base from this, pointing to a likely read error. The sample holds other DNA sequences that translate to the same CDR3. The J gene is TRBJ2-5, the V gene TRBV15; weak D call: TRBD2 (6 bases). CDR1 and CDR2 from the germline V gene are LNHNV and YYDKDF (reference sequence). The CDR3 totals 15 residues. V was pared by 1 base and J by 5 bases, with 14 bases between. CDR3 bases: TGTGCCACCAGCAGAGCTCTAGCGCCCCAGGAGACCCAGTACTTC. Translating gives CATSRALAPQETQYF.

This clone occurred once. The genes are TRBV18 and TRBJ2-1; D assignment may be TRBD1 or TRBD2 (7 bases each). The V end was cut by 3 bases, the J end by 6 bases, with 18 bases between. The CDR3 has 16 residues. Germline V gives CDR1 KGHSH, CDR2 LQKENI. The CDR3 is CASSPRGAGAPNEQFF. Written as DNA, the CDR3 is TGTGCCAGCTCACCCAGGGGGGCGGGAGCCCCCAATGAGCAGTTCTTC.

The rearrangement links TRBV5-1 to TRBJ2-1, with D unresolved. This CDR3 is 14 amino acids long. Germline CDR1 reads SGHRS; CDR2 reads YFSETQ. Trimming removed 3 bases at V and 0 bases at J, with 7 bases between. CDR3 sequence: CASSSHSSYNEQFF. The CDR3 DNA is TGCGCCAGCAGCTCACACAGCTCCTACAATGAGCAGTTCTTC. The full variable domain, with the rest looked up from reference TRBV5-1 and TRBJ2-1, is KAGVTQTPRYLIKTRGQQVTLSCSPISGHRSVSWYQQTPGQGLQFLFEYFSETQRNKGNFPGRFSGRQFSNSRSEMNVSTLELGDSALYLCASSSHSSYNEQFFGPGTRLTVL.

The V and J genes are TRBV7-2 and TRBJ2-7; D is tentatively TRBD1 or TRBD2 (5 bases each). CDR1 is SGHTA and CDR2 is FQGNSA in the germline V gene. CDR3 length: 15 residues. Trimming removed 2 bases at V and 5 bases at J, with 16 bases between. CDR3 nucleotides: TGTGCCAGCAGCTTATGGGGGATGGATTTGGACGAGCAGTACTTC. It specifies CASSLWGMDLDEQYF.

The CDR3: CASSLTAGETQYF. DNA of the CDR3: TGTGCCAGCTCACTGACGGCGGGAGAGACCCAGTACTTC. V usage is TRBV18 and J usage is TRBJ2-5, with D perhaps TRBD2 (5 bases). This CDR3 has 13 amino acids. Trimming took off 4 bases at V and 4 bases at J, with 10 bases between the two ends. From germline, CDR1 is KGHSH and CDR2 LQKENI.

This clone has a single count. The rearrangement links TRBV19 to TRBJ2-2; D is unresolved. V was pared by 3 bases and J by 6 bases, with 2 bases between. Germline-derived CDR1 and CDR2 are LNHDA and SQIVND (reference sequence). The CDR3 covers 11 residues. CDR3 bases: TGTGCCAGTAGTATGCCCGGGGAGCTGTTTTTT. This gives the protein CASSMPGELFF.

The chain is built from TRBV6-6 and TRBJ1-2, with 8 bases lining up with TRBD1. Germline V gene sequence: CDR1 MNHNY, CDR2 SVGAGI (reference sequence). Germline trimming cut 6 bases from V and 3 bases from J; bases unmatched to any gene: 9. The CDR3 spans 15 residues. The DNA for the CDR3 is TGTGCCAGCAGACGGACAGGGTACGAGCACTATGGCTACACCTTC. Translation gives CASRRTGYEHYGYTF.

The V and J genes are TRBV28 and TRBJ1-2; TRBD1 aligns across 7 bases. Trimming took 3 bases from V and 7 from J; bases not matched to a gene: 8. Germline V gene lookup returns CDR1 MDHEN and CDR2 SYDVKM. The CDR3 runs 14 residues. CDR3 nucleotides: TGTGCCAGCAGTTTGTTTCAGGGGGGAGGTGGCTACACCTTC. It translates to CASSLFQGGGGYTF.

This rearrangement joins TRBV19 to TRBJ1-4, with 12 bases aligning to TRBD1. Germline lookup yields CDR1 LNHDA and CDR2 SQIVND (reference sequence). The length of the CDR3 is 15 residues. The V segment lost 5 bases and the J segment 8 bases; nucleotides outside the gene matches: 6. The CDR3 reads CASSARDRGQEKLFF. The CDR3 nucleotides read TGTGCCAGTAGTGCCCGGGACAGGGGGCAAGAAAAACTGTTTTTT.

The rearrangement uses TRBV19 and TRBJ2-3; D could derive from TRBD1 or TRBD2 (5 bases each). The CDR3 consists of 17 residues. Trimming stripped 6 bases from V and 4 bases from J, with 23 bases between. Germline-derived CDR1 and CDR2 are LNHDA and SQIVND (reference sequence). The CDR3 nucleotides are TGTGCCAGTAGGCTCTCCGGGGCTGAAGGACGGGCAGATACGCAGTATTTT. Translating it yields CASRLSGAEGRADTQYF.

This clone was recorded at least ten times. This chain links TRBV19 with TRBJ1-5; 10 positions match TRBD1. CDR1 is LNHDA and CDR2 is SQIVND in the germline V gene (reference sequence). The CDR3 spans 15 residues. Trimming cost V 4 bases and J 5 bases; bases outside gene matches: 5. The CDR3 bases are TGTGCCAGTAGTACCCCCGGGACAGGGGATCAGCCCCAGCATTTT. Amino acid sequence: CASSTPGTGDQPQHF. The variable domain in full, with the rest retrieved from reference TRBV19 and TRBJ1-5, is DGGITQSPKYLFRKEGQNVTLSCEQNLNHDAMYWYRQDPGQGLRLIYYSQIVNDFQKGDIAEGYSVSREKKESFPLTVTSAQKNPTAFYLCASSTPGTGDQPQHFGDGTRLSIL.